Detailed here is one T cell receptor beta chain. Libraries were prepared by immunoSEQ multiplex PCR; TCRdb keeps only in-frame clonotypes and omits some of them. The table shows 2 million to 2.5 million clones, with around 93% occurring only once. The CDR3 is made up of 17 amino acids. The data stem from a study of shared clonotypes between healthy human individuals. The TCR originated in a young man in good health. Some clones in this sample may be carry-over from other donors' samples. The sample comprised naive CD4+ T cells from PBMCs. Subset noted: CD45RA+ positively selected. The chain carries TRBV21-1 and TRBJ2-4; the table's D call, TRBD1, was not checked against the DNA. TRBV21-1 is recorded as a pseudogene. CDR3 amino acids: CASSRTGTDFAKNIQYF. DNA for the CDR3: TGTGCCAGCAGCAGGACCGGGACAGATTTTGCCAAAAACATTCAGTACTTC.